These 3 T cell receptor beta chains share one sample of origin, sequenced in a study of T cell repertoires in cytomegalovirus infection (dated by TCRdb to between 2018 and 2020). The sequencer was an Illumina HiSeq 1500. TCRdb cleaned the public reads at Q25 with fastp, built clones with MiXCR and kept in-frame beta chains. Each record represents a unique CDR3 protein, reported with the most common genes and DNA among its rows. Within this sample are fewer than 550,000 distinct CDR3 sequences, with about a third of them counted one time only. The top ten constitute around 13% of the sample. The sample taken for sequencing was PBMCs. The receptors were gathered from a human donor in good health (CMV status not recorded). Some clones in this sample may be carry-over from other donors' samples.

In this sample, this clonotype turned up a few times. The rearrangement joins TRBV7-6 to TRBJ1-4; D not resolved. Deletions cut 1 base from V and 6 bases from J, with 6 bases between. The CDR3 consists of 13 residues. The germline gives CDR1 SGHVS, CDR2 FNYEAQ. The CDR3 bases are TGTGCCAGCAGCTTAGGGGGAGATGAAAAACTGTTTTTT. This codes for CASSLGGDEKLFF.

The chain uses TRBV7-9 and TRBJ1-2; the D is unclear. The germline CDR1 and CDR2 sequences are SEHNR and FQNEAQ (reference sequence). The CDR3 is 11 amino acids. The germline V and J ends were trimmed by 5 bases and 4 bases, with 5 bases remaining between them. The CDR3 protein is CASSNSYGYTF. Here the CDR3 DNA reads TGTGCCAGCAGCAACAGCTATGGCTACACCTTC.

The chain carries TRBV2 and TRBJ2-1; D is possibly TRBD1 (5 bases). In germline, CDR1 is SNHLY, CDR2 FYNNEI. The CDR3 is made up of 13 amino acids. Trimming removed 4 bases from V and 3 bases from J, with 7 bases in between. CDR3 sequence reads: CASSGDSYNEQFF. The CDR3 nucleotides read TGTGCCAGCAGTGGAGACAGCTACAATGAGCAGTTCTTC.